The 19 T cell receptor beta chains presented below share a single source sample, sequenced in a study of CD8+CD57+ T cells in acquired aplastic anemia. Whoever was chosen for sequencing had shown CD8+CD57+ cell expansion by flow cytometry. Genomic DNA served as template for TCR beta VDJ and CDR3 profiling. MiXCR, run by TCRdb on the reads, gives a single entry per CDR3 protein. The table includes over 150,000 distinct CDR3 sequences, nearly 50% detected once. Material: sorted CD4+, CD8+, or CD8+CD57+ T cells (not recorded which) from PBMCs. These receptors came from a human donor with aplastic anemia.

This rearrangement joins TRBV6-1 to TRBJ1-2; D uncertain. V lost 9 bases and J 2 bases, leaving 10 bases between the germline ends. Germline V gene sequence: CDR1 MNHNS, CDR2 SASEGT. This CDR3 region has 12 residues. CDR3 DNA: TGTGCCAGTCGGAGCGGAAACTATGGCTACACCTTC. Translating gives CASRSGNYGYTF.

This chain joins TRBV11-1 and TRBJ1-2; D may be TRBD1 (6 bases). V was pared by 1 base and J by 5 bases, with 20 bases between. CDR3 size: 17 residues. Germline-derived CDR1 and CDR2 are SGHAT and FQDESV (reference sequence). This CDR3 is CASSLGASDRLLYGYTF. The CDR3 DNA reads as TGTGCCAGCAGCTTAGGGGCTTCGGACAGACTTCTGTATGGCTACACCTTC.

This chain connects TRBV7-2 to TRBJ1-2; possibly TRBD1 for D (6 bases). The ends were cut back, 5 bases at V and 6 bases at J, with 16 bases in the middle. The CDR3 has 14 amino acids. Germline V gene data show CDR1 as SGHTA and CDR2 as FQGNSA. This chain's CDR3 is CASSPQAGDDGYTF. The CDR3 nucleotides read TGTGCCAGCAGCCCGCAGGCAGGGGACGATGGCTACACCTTC.

This clonotype was counted at least ten times. CDR3 amino acids: CASSLGAGRSYNEQFF. The CDR3 DNA follows: TGCGCCAGCAGCTTGGGAGCGGGGAGGTCATACAATGAGCAGTTCTTC. The chain uses TRBV5-1 and TRBJ2-1, with 7 bases matching TRBD2. Germline V CDR1 and CDR2: SGHRS, YFSETQ. The CDR3 length is 16 residues. V gave up 0 bases and J gave up 4 bases; unmatched junction bases: 7.

This clonotype was recorded many times. The chain links TRBV6-5 to TRBJ2-1; 12 nucleotides line up with TRBD2. The J segment lost 8 bases and the V segment lost 3 bases, leaving 5 bases of the junction unmatched. The CDR3 extends over 15 amino acids. CDR1 and CDR2 from the germline V gene are MNHEY and SVGAGI. CDR3 amino acids: CASSYLAGGLDEQFF. CDR3 nucleotides: TGTGCCAGCAGTTATCTAGCGGGGGGGCTCGATGAGCAGTTCTTC.

This clonotype was detected ten times or more. The CDR3 region has the DNA TGTGCCACCAGCTTCCGGTTGGGCAACTCCTACGAGCAGTACTTC. Its translation is CATSFRLGNSYEQYF. The genes are TRBV15 and TRBJ2-7; no clear D. This CDR3 has 15 amino acids. In germline, CDR1 is LNHNV, CDR2 YYDKDF (reference sequence). Between the trimmed V and J ends, which lost 5 bases and 0 bases, there was a span of 14 bases. Variable domain in full (rest from reference TRBV15 and TRBJ2-7): DAMVIQNPRYQVTQFGKPVTLSCSQTLNHNVMYWYQQKSSQAPKLLFHYYDKDFNNEADTPDNFQSRRPNTSFCFLDIRSPGLGDTAMYLCATSFRLGNSYEQYFGPGTRLTVT.

This sequence joins TRBV5-1 and TRBJ2-7; TRBD1 agrees at 11 bases. Germline assignment: CDR1 SGHRS and CDR2 YFSETQ. V gave up 0 bases and J gave up 3 bases; unmatched junction bases: 2. The CDR3 loop spans 15 amino acids. Here the CDR3 reads CASSLVGTGGYEQYF. DNA of the CDR3: TGCGCCAGCAGCTTGGTGGGGACAGGGGGCTACGAGCAGTACTTC.

This clonotype was recorded only once. The chain uses TRBV7-2 and TRBJ2-5; no clear D gene. Germline V lookup: CDR1 SGHTA, CDR2 FQGNSA. The CDR3 consists of 13 residues. Deletions cut 5 bases from V and 5 bases from J, with 12 bases between. The CDR3 sequence: CASSLGNRETQYF. For the CDR3, the DNA is TGTGCCAGCAGCCTGGGAAATCGCGAGACCCAGTACTTC.

The genes are TRBV14 and TRBJ1-4; 7 bases are shared with TRBD1. Per germline, CDR1 SGHDN and CDR2 FVKESK. The V segment lost 4 bases and the J segment 1 base; nucleotides outside the gene matches: 3. The length of the CDR3 is 15 residues. CDR3 sequence reads: CASSRNRGTNEKLFF. In DNA, the CDR3 is TGTGCCAGCAGCCGTAACAGGGGAACTAATGAAAAACTGTTTTTT.

This clonotype was counted only a few times. The chain uses TRBV20-1 and TRBJ2-3, with TRBD2 as a possible D gene (6 bases). The CDR3 extends over 14 amino acids. V was clipped by 4 bases and J by 2 bases, with 13 bases between them. The germline CDR1 and CDR2 sequences are DFQATT and SNEGSKA (reference sequence). CDR3 in DNA: TGCAGTGCTACTGGGACTTCTTCCACAGATACGCAGTATTTT. Encoded protein: CSATGTSSTDTQYF.

CDR3 residues: CATSRDLRNTIYF. The CDR3 DNA follows: TGTGCCACCTCAAGGGACCTTCGAAACACCATATATTTT. The V call is TRBV25-1, the J call TRBJ1-3, with a weak D call TRBD1 (5 bases). The CDR3 sequence is 13 residues long. Deletions cut 10 bases from V and 5 bases from J, with 15 bases between. CDR1 and CDR2 from the germline V gene are MGHDK and SYGVNS.

The table lists this clonotype with many counts. The CDR3 here is CASSLQGTDYGYTF. The CDR3 nucleotides are TGTGCCAGCAGCTTACAAGGGACAGACTATGGCTACACCTTC. The chain couples TRBV7-3 to TRBJ1-2; 7 bases fit TRBD1. The CDR3 consists of 14 residues. The V gene's germline CDR1 is SGHTA and CDR2 FQGTGA. The junction had 3 bases not matched to a gene; V was cut back by 2 bases and J by 3 bases.

This clonotype was found many times. In DNA, the CDR3 is TGTGCCAGCAGCGGACAAACAGGGTATGGTACGCAGTATTTT. It codes for CASSGQTGYGTQYF. V and J are TRBV9 and TRBJ2-3, with D perhaps TRBD1 (6 bases). CDR3 size: 14 residues. The germline gives CDR1 SGDLS, CDR2 YYNGEE. Trimming removed 3 bases at V and 8 bases at J, with 16 bases between.

This clonotype was recorded a few times. The rearrangement links TRBV7-7 to TRBJ2-7; D is unclear. Germline V gene data show CDR1 as SSHAT and CDR2 as FNYEAQ (reference sequence). V dropped 6 bases and J dropped 2 bases, with 14 bases sitting between them. The CDR3 sequence is 14 residues long. The CDR3 reads CASSVSGLTYEQYF. The CDR3 bases are TGTGCCAGCAGTGTCTCCGGGCTGACCTACGAGCAGTACTTC.

This clonotype was picked up many times. The gene calls are TRBV5-8 and TRBJ1-3, with a weak D call TRBD1 (5 bases). V lost 2 bases and J 0 bases, leaving 9 bases between the germline ends. Germline V gene sequence: CDR1 SGHTS, CDR2 YDEGEE. The CDR3 loop spans 15 amino acids. CDR3 in DNA: TGTGCCAGCAGCTTCCCGGGGGGCTCTGGAAACACCATATATTTT. Translated, it gives CASSFPGGSGNTIYF.

The rearrangement joins TRBV7-9 to TRBJ1-1, with TRBD1 matching 7 bases. The V segment lost 5 bases and the J segment 10 bases; nucleotides outside the gene matches: 13. The CDR3 has 14 amino acids. Looked up from germline, CDR1 is SEHNR and CDR2 is FQNEAQ (reference sequence). The CDR3 here is CASSVQQGNGPAFF. CDR3 DNA: TGTGCCAGCAGCGTCCAACAGGGGAATGGACCAGCTTTCTTT. The full variable domain, rest sourced from reference TRBV7-9 and TRBJ1-1, is DTGVSQNPRHKITKRGQNVTFRCDPISEHNRLYWYRQTLGQGPEFLTYFQNEAQLEKSRLLSDRFSAERPKGSFSTLEIQRTEQGDSAMYLCASSVQQGNGPAFFGQGTRLTVV.

J is TRBJ2-3 and V is TRBV10-3, with D tentatively TRBD2 (6 bases). The CDR3 extends over 16 amino acids. With 6 bases removed from V and 0 bases from J, the gap between germline ends came to 16 bases. Germline V gene sequence: CDR1 ENHRY, CDR2 SYGVKD. CDR3 nucleotides: TGTGCCATCAGAGCACCTGGCGGGGCAAGCACAGATACGCAGTATTTT. This sequence encodes CAIRAPGGASTDTQYF.

This clonotype has a count of ten or more. This chain links TRBV15 with TRBJ1-2; D gene uncertain. V lost 0 bases, J lost 5 bases, and 7 bases lay in between. CDR3 length: 13 residues. Per germline, CDR1 LNHNV and CDR2 YYDKDF (reference sequence). CDR3 in amino acids: CATSRDPDYGYTF. The DNA for the CDR3 is TGTGCCACCAGCAGAGATCCCGATTATGGCTACACCTTC.

The chain recombines TRBV29-1 with TRBJ2-3, with D maybe TRBD2 (6 bases). The CDR3 sequence is 14 residues long. The germline V gene has CDR1 SQVTM and CDR2 ANQGSEA. The ends were cut back, 7 bases at V and 1 base at J, with 15 bases in the middle. CDR3 nucleotides: TGCAGCGCGAAATTTAGCGGCCGCACAGATACGCAGTATTTT. Its protein product is CSAKFSGRTDTQYF.